This T cell receptor beta chain is from a study of graft-versus-host responses after intestinal transplantation. The study's findings and limits: GvH clones were found in recipient marrow; some appeared first in ileum or blood. Allograft graft-versus-host to host-versus-graft clonal ratios ran high in patients with graft-donor T cell macrochimerism.

Some clones are missing from TCRdb's copy, which holds only in-frame ones; the method was immunoSEQ multiplex PCR. This table holds around 100,000 clones, more than 90% found once. Trimming took 0 bases from V and 5 from J; bases not matched to a gene: 12. The CDR3 loop spans 17 amino acids. The germline gives CDR1 SGHVS, CDR2 FQNEAQ. Remarks on this clone: The target antigen is unknown.

The sample here was unstimulated CD4+ T cells sorted from spleen or lymph node cells, taken before transplant. This clonotype was obtained from a human donor who was the organ donor for an intestinal transplant. The chain has TRBV7-8 and TRBJ2-5, with TRBD2 matching over 7 bases. This CDR3 is CASSLAWAGVVWETQYF. In DNA, the CDR3 is TGTGCCAGCAGCTTAGCGTGGGCGGGAGTGGTATGGGAGACCCAGTACTTC.